A single sample gave rise to the 5 T cell receptor beta chains below, sequenced in a study of T cell repertoires in cytomegalovirus infection. TCRdb redid the calling of the reads with MiXCR, one entry per CDR3 protein. The sample shows about 830,000 distinct CDR3 sequences, roughly 33% of them seen only once. These receptors' targets are unknown. Sequenced material: cultured CD8+ T cells from PBMCs, taken from culture after CMV antigen stimulation. These receptors were obtained from a human donor in good health (CMV status not recorded). Some clones in this sample may be carry-over from other donors' samples.

This clonotype was detected many times. The chain has TRBV20-1 and TRBJ2-1, with D perhaps assigned TRBD1 or TRBD2 (5 bases each). V was shortened by 5 bases and J by 3 bases, with 23 bases between the two germline ends. This CDR3 contains 17 residues. From germline, CDR1 is DFQATT and CDR2 SNEGSKA (reference sequence). The CDR3 is CSARVRSGGHFYNEQFF. As DNA, the CDR3 is TGCAGTGCTCGGGTGCGGTCAGGAGGACACTTCTACAATGAGCAGTTCTTC.

The chain links TRBV19 to TRBJ1-5, with D perhaps TRBD1 (5 bases). Germline V gives CDR1 LNHDA, CDR2 SQIVND (reference sequence). V lost 0 bases and J lost 7, with 13 bases in between. The CDR3 is 15 residues long. The CDR3 region is CASSIESGKYQPQHF. For the CDR3, the DNA is TGTGCCAGTAGTATAGAATCAGGGAAGTACCAGCCCCAGCATTTT.

This clonotype was seen more than once but under ten times. This sequence joins TRBV12-3 or TRBV12-4 and TRBJ1-4; D is undetermined. V was cut by 7 bases and J by 8 bases, with 14 bases left in between. The CDR3 contains 13 residues. The CDR3 sequence: CASTPDEQEKLFF. The CDR3 bases are TGTGCCAGCACCCCGGACGAGCAGGAAAAACTGTTTTTT.

This clonotype came up a few times. V is TRBV6-5 and J is TRBJ1-2; perhaps TRBD1 as D (6 bases). V was pared by 8 bases and J by 8 bases, with 18 bases between. This CDR3 has 13 amino acids. The germline CDR1 and CDR2 sequences are MNHEY and SVGAGI. This chain's CDR3 is CASLSGGLSGYTF. The CDR3 region has the DNA TGTGCCAGCCTTTCCGGGGGGCTAAGCGGCTACACCTTC.

Notes on this clonotype: A junction end diverges from the germline sequence, so it may reflect a read error. The rearrangement links TRBV7-7 to TRBJ2-2; TRBD2 might be the D (5 bases). The germline V gene encodes CDR1 SSHAT and CDR2 FNYEAQ (reference sequence). The CDR3 length is 15 residues. Here the CDR3 DNA reads TGTGCTAGCAGCTTAATGCCGGGGATTGGCGGGGAGCTGTTTTTT. It yields the protein CASSLMPGIGGELFF.